Described below is a single T cell receptor beta chain sequence and its context. Data came from immunoSEQ multiplex PCR; TCRdb stores just in-frame clones and leaves some out. The sample holds approximately 68,000 clones, about nine tenths seen once. This sample was included in a study of T cell changes during pregnancy in multiple sclerosis. Here the sequenced sample was peripheral blood, taken in the second trimester of pregnancy. This TCR derives from a female donor with multiple sclerosis, enrolled in a pregnancy study.

The CDR3 here is CAWSPNRGSGRDTQYF. CDR3 DNA sequence: TGTGCCTGGAGCCCTAACCGCGGGAGTGGGCGAGATACGCAGTATTTT. The J gene is TRBJ2-3, the V gene TRBV30; 7 bases align to TRBD2. The CDR3 loop spans 16 amino acids. Germline values: CDR1 GTSNPN, CDR2 SVGIG (reference sequence). With V trimmed by 3 bases and J by 5 bases, 14 bases remained unmatched.